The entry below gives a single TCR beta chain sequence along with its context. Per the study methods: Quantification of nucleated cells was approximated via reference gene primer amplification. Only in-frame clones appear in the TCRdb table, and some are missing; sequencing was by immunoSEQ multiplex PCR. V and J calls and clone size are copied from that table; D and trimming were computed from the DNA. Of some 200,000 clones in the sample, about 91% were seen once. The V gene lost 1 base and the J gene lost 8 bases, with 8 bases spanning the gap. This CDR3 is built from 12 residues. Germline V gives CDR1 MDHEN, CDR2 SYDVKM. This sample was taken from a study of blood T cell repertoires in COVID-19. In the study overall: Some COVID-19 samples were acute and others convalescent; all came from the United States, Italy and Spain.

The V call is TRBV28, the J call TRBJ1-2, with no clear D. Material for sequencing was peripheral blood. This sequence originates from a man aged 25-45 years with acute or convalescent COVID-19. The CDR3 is CASSLSVRGYTF. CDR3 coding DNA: TGTGCCAGCAGTTTATCGGTCAGGGGCTACACCTTC.